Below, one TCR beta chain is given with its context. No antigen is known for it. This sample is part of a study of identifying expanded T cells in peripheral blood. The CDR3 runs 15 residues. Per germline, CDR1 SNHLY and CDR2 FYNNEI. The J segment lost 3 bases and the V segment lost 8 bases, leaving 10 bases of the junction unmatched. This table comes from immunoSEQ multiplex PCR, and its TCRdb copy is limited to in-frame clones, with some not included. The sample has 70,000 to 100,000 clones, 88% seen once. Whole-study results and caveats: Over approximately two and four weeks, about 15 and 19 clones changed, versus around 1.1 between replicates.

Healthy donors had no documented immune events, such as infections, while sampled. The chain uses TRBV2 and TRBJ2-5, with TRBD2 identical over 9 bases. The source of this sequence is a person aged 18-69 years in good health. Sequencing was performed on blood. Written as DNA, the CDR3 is TGTGCCAGCTCTGTTTCGGCTAGCGGGAAAGAGACCCAGTACTTC. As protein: CASSVSASGKETQYF.